The clone carrying this TCR beta chain came up a few times. Its antigen is undetermined. Semi-nested PCR with Nested Universal Primer A followed constant-region reverse priming of full-length variable regions. One entry per CDR3 protein, called by TCRdb with MiXCR from the 5' RACE reads. The profile shows approximately 60,000 distinct CDR3 sequences, about 26% of them singletons. Regarding the study as a whole: Whole repertoires were not studied in the larger cohort, only one V-J beta rearrangement. Tumor Tregs overlapped most with tumor, then blood, naive CD4+ cells.

Treg sorting used a CD4+CD25+CD127-/low gate. The germline CDR1 and CDR2 sequences are MNHNS and SASEGT. J gave up 1 base and V 4 bases, and 6 bases lay outside the gene matches. The CDR3 extends over 16 amino acids. The chain recombines TRBV6-1 with TRBJ2-3; 9 nucleotides align to TRBD1. Sequenced: tumor-infiltrating Tregs sorted from the breast tumor. The origin of this receptor is a female donor with breast cancer. The CDR3: CASSAQQGARTDTQYF. The CDR3 DNA is TGTGCCAGCAGTGCTCAACAGGGGGCCCGCACAGATACGCAGTATTTT.